The 17 T cell receptor beta chains in this list originate from one sample, sequenced in a study of radiation and T cells in renal cell carcinoma. Some clones are missing from TCRdb's copy, which holds only in-frame ones; the method was immunoSEQ multiplex PCR. The sample contains 130,000 to 150,000 clones, approximately 86% of which appear only once. The time point was: blood 4 weeks post-SBRT, at nephrectomy. Treatment meaning: 15 Gy SBRT to primary tumor, nephrectomy 4 weeks later. Sequenced material: blood, taken from a patient whose treatment included radiotherapy and nephrectomy. Receptors were obtained from a woman between 50 and 59 years old with renal cell carcinoma.

The chain links TRBV18 to TRBJ1-1; D perhaps matches TRBD1 (5 bases). The CDR3 length is 13 residues. V shed 5 bases and J shed 1 base, with 8 bases lying between them. Germline-derived CDR1 and CDR2 are KGHSH and LQKENI. CDR3 DNA sequence: TGTGCCAGCTCAGGGACTCCGAACACTGAAGCTTTCTTT. It encodes CASSGTPNTEAFF.

The V and J genes are TRBV27 and TRBJ1-1, with D perhaps TRBD1 (5 bases). Germline V gene sequence: CDR1 MNHEY, CDR2 SMNVEV (reference sequence). The CDR3 extends over 16 amino acids. V was cut by 4 bases and J by 2 bases, with 17 bases left in between. CDR3 amino acids: CASSWDPRTANTEAFF. CDR3 sequence (DNA): TGTGCCAGCAGTTGGGACCCCCGGACGGCAAACACTGAAGCTTTCTTT.

The V and J genes are TRBV6-1 and TRBJ2-7, with 10 positions matching TRBD1. CDR3 size: 15 residues. The junction had 3 bases not matched to a gene; V was cut back by 0 bases and J by 4 bases. CDR1 MNHNS and CDR2 SASEGT come from the germline V gene. The CDR3 nucleotides are TGTGCCAGCAGTGAAGCACCGGGACAGGGGTACGAGCAGTACTTC. This sequence encodes CASSEAPGQGYEQYF.

The rearrangement joins TRBV9 to TRBJ2-5; TRBD1 or TRBD2 may be the D gene (6 bases each). CDR1 SGDLS and CDR2 YYNGEE come from the germline V gene. V was cut by 4 bases and J by 9 bases, with 22 bases left in between. CDR3 length equals 15 residues. The CDR3 here is CASSPGDMRLGAQYF. The CDR3, as DNA: TGTGCCAGCAGCCCGGGGGACATGCGGTTGGGGGCCCAGTACTTC.

The gene calls are TRBV4-3 and TRBJ2-2; 9 bases are a match to TRBD1. Per germline, CDR1 LGHNA and CDR2 YSLEER. J was trimmed by 4 bases and V by 0 bases; bases with no gene match: 6. CDR3 length: 17 residues. The CDR3 is CASSQEGGQGFTGELFF. The CDR3 nucleotides are TGCGCCAGCAGCCAAGAAGGAGGACAGGGGTTCACCGGGGAGCTGTTTTTT.

This chain joins TRBV28 and TRBJ1-5, with D possibly TRBD1 on 5 matching bases. This CDR3 comprises 15 residues. Between the trimmed V and J ends, which lost 3 bases and 2 bases, there was a span of 11 bases. Germline V gene sequence: CDR1 MDHEN, CDR2 SYDVKM. CDR3 nucleotides: TGTGCCAGCAGTTTTATCGGGGGGGGCAATCAGCCCCAGCATTTT. Its translation: CASSFIGGGNQPQHF.

The genes are TRBV28 and TRBJ1-1; D is undetermined. Germline V CDR1 and CDR2: MDHEN, SYDVKM. The V and J ends lost 2 bases and 4 bases respectively, with 11 bases between them. CDR3 length equals 14 residues. CDR3 nucleotides: TGTGCCAGCAGTTTACAATTCGAGGGCACTGAAGCTTTCTTT. This codes for CASSLQFEGTEAFF.

The J gene is TRBJ2-1, the V gene TRBV9; unclear D gene. The CDR3 runs 15 residues. V lost 1 base and J lost 7, with 15 bases in between. Germline V gives CDR1 SGDLS, CDR2 YYNGEE. The CDR3 protein is CASSVFGSTTNEQFF. CDR3 sequence (DNA): TGTGCCAGCAGCGTATTCGGCAGTACGACGAATGAGCAGTTCTTC.

The chain employs TRBV7-8 and TRBJ1-5; tentatively, D is TRBD1 (5 bases). Trimming stripped 2 bases from V and 4 bases from J, with 12 bases between. Germline lookup yields CDR1 SGHVS and CDR2 FQNEAQ. This CDR3 has 15 residues. DNA for the CDR3: TGTGCCAGCAGCTTAAGGCAGGGCGGGAATCAGCCCCAGCATTTT. This translates into CASSLRQGGNQPQHF.

The table lists this clone with a few counts. The CDR3 DNA is TGTGCCAGCAGTGAGGGACGGAATACCTACGAGCAGTACTTC. Encoded protein: CASSEGRNTYEQYF. The J gene is TRBJ2-7, the V gene TRBV6-1; the D gene could be TRBD1 or TRBD2 (5 bases each). The CDR3 extends over 14 amino acids. V was clipped by 3 bases and J by 2 bases, with 11 bases between them. In germline, CDR1 is MNHNS, CDR2 SASEGT.

The chain combines TRBV19 with TRBJ2-3; 7 nucleotides line up with TRBD2. The V segment lost 10 bases and the J segment 0 bases; nucleotides outside the gene matches: 10. The CDR3 extends over 15 amino acids. Germline V lookup: CDR1 LNHDA, CDR2 SQIVND (reference sequence). The CDR3 spells CATTRYSGSTDTQYF. CDR3 DNA sequence: TGTGCCACTACACGCTATAGCGGGAGCACAGATACGCAGTATTTT.

The chain is built from TRBV30 and TRBJ2-2; 9 bases match TRBD1. The CDR3 has 17 amino acids. V gave up 0 bases and J gave up 4 bases; unmatched junction bases: 9. In germline, CDR1 is GTSNPN, CDR2 SVGIG (reference sequence). This chain's CDR3 is CAWSVGRTGGITGELFF. The CDR3 coding sequence is TGTGCCTGGAGTGTCGGACGAACAGGGGGCATCACCGGGGAGCTGTTTTTT.

The gene calls are TRBV6-4 and TRBJ2-3, with TRBD2 matching over 10 bases. The length of the CDR3 is 16 residues. V was clipped by 6 bases and J by 0 bases; unmatched bases: 6. Germline CDR1 is MRHNA and CDR2 is SNTAGT. The CDR3 here is CASSLTSGISTDTQYF. DNA of the CDR3: TGTGCCAGCAGCCTCACTAGCGGGATTAGCACAGATACGCAGTATTTT.

The chain recombines TRBV27 with TRBJ2-7; D is unresolved. The CDR3 sequence is 14 residues long. Germline CDR1 reads MNHEY; CDR2 reads SMNVEV (reference sequence). Trimming left V 5 bases short and J 2 bases short, with 13 bases between. The CDR3 DNA reads TGTGCCAGCAGTATGACATCGACGGCCTACGAGCAGTACTTC. As protein: CASSMTSTAYEQYF.

The rearrangement joins TRBV11-2 to TRBJ2-7; 9 positions match TRBD1. With 3 bases clipped from V and 1 base from J, the junction kept 4 bases outside the gene matches. The CDR3 loop spans 15 amino acids. The germline CDR1 and CDR2 sequences are SGHAT and FQNNGV. The CDR3 region has the DNA TGTGCCAGCAGCTTCCGGGACAGGGCTTCCTACGAGCAGTACTTC. It translates to CASSFRDRASYEQYF.

This clone was detected only a few times. The rearrangement uses TRBV5-1 and TRBJ2-1; D may be TRBD1 or TRBD2 (5 bases each). V lost 4 bases and J 8 bases, leaving 13 bases between the germline ends. Per germline, CDR1 SGHRS and CDR2 YFSETQ. The CDR3 spans 13 residues. CDR3 region: CASSDLVGDEQFF. The CDR3 coding sequence is TGCGCCAGCAGCGACCTAGTGGGGGATGAGCAGTTCTTC.

The rearrangement uses TRBV6-1 and TRBJ1-4; maybe TRBD1 (6 bases). CDR1 MNHNS and CDR2 SASEGT come from the germline V gene. Trimming cost V 1 base and J 15 bases, with 12 bases left between them. The CDR3 loop spans 12 amino acids. CDR3 bases: TGTGCCAGCAGTGAAGGAGGGGGTACGATGTTTTTT. Translating it yields CASSEGGGTMFF.